Listed below are T cell receptor beta chains from one sample, sequenced in a study of long-term antiretroviral therapy in people with HIV. Profiling relied on immunoSEQ multiplex PCR, and the TCRdb table lists in-frame clones only, not all of them. The sample lists 30,000 to 40,000 clones, 85% to 95% occurring once. The sample here was unsorted PBMCs, taken around 5.4 years after starting antiretroviral therapy. These receptors all come from a woman aged 50 to 65 with HIV. CDR3s include the opening cysteine and the closing phenylalanine or tryptophan. A D gene is named only where the DNA matches it firmly. Clone size, where shown, is once, few, many, or a class for clones that have expanded.

clone_size	d_call	v_call	j_call	cdr3_aa	cdr3_nt
.	.	TRBV11-2	TRBJ1-2	CASSLDSPARFYGYTF	TGTGCCAGCAGCTTAGATAGTCCGGCCAGATTCTATGGCTACACCTTC
.	.	TRBV25-1	TRBJ1-2	CASSDREDGYTF	TGTGCCAGCAGTGACAGGGAGGATGGCTACACCTTC
.	.	TRBV14	TRBJ2-7	CASSQDPSVWGPVSYEQYF	TGTGCCAGCAGCCAAGATCCCTCAGTCTGGGGCCCCGTTAGCTACGAGCAGTACTTC
.	TRBD1	TRBV5-8	TRBJ1-2	CASRRGQGNGYTF	TGTGCCAGCAGACGAGGACAGGGTAATGGCTACACCTTC
.	TRBD2	TRBV13	TRBJ2-3	CASSHGSSGRDTQYF	TGTGCCAGCAGCCACGGTTCTAGCGGGCGAGATACGCAGTATTTT
.	TRBD1	TRBV4-1	TRBJ2-7	CASSQVLDREGVYEQYF	TGCGCCAGCAGCCAAGTATTAGACAGGGAAGGAGTGTACGAGCAGTACTTC
.	.	TRBV28	TRBJ2-1	CASSFGDNEQFF	TGTGCCAGCAGTTTTGGGGACAATGAGCAGTTCTTC
.	.	TRBV12-5	TRBJ1-1	CASGLGRISNTEAFF	TGTGCTAGTGGTTTGGGGCGAATATCGAACACTGAAGCTTTCTTT
.	.	TRBV6-5	TRBJ1-5	CASRPGLWSNQPQHF	TGTGCCAGCAGACCAGGGTTGTGGAGCAATCAGCCCCAGCATTTT
.	TRBD1	TRBV6-5	TRBJ1-6	CASRSTGGPSPLHF	TGTGCCAGCAGGTCGACAGGGGGCCCCTCACCCCTCCACTTT
.	.	TRBV19	TRBJ2-7	CASSMVPRGRAYEQYF	TGTGCCAGTAGTATGGTCCCCAGGGGTCGGGCTTACGAGCAGTACTTC
.	TRBD1	TRBV7-9	TRBJ2-7	CASSTGQGIYEQYF	TGTGCCAGCAGCACCGGACAGGGTATCTACGAGCAGTACTTC
.	.	TRBV9	TRBJ2-2	CASSVDPTSTGELFF	TGTGCCAGCAGCGTAGACCCAACATCCACCGGGGAGCTGTTTTTT
.	.	TRBV5-4	TRBJ1-5	CASSLGMGGQPQHF	TGTGCCAGCAGCTTGGGAATGGGAGGTCAGCCCCAGCATTTT
.	.	TRBV4-1	TRBJ1-5	CASSQENRAGHQPQHF	TGCGCCAGCAGCCAAGAAAATAGGGCCGGCCATCAGCCCCAGCATTTT
once	TRBD2	TRBV6-5	TRBJ2-7	CASSYPLGTRDF	TGTGCCAGCAGTTACCCCCTTGGGACTAGGGACTTC
.	TRBD2	TRBV5-4	TRBJ2-1	CASTSGGGGTYNEQFF	TGTGCCAGCACCAGCGGAGGCGGGGGGACATACAATGAGCAGTTCTTC
.	.	TRBV27	TRBJ2-7	CASKQALSYEQYF	TGTGCCAGCAAACAGGCACTCTCCTACGAGCAGTACTTC
.	TRBD1	TRBV11-2	TRBJ2-2	CASSFDRVEGGELFF	TGTGCCAGCAGCTTCGACAGGGTTGAGGGCGGGGAGCTGTTTTTT
once	.	TRBV4-3	TRBJ1-6	CASSQVNSPLHF	TGCGCCAGCAGCCAAGTCAATTCACCCCTCCACTTT
.	TRBD2	TRBV9	TRBJ2-3	CASSPRLPGGKDTQYF	TGTGCCAGCAGCCCTCGACTCCCCGGGGGGAAAGATACGCAGTATTTT
.	TRBD1	TRBV4-1	TRBJ1-5	CASSSGTVSASQPQHF	TGCGCCAGCAGCTCCGGGACAGTCTCCGCCAGTCAGCCCCAGCATTTT
.	TRBD1	TRBV6-6	TRBJ1-2	CASRQNDRVAGDGYTF	TGTGCCAGCAGACAGAACGACAGGGTTGCGGGGGATGGCTACACCTTC
.	.	TRBV6-6	TRBJ2-6	CASSYSWGLGANVLTF	TGTGCCAGCAGTTACTCTTGGGGGCTCGGGGCCAACGTCCTGACTTTC
.	TRBD1	TRBV6-5	TRBJ1-3	CASSYGTGGNTIYF	TGTGCCAGCAGTTACGGGACAGGGGGAAACACCATATATTTT
.	.	TRBV7-8	TRBJ1-6	CASSLAGREESPLHF	TGTGCCAGCAGCTTAGCGGGCAGGGAAGAATCACCCCTCCACTTT
once	.	TRBV5-6	TRBJ2-7	CASSLGDSTTYEQYF	TGTGCCAGCAGCTTGGGAGACAGTACAACCTACGAGCAGTACTTC
.	.	TRBV11-2	TRBJ2-2	CASSLQGVTNTGELFF	TGTGCCAGCAGCTTACAAGGAGTTACGAACACCGGGGAGCTGTTTTTT
.	TRBD2	TRBV7-3	TRBJ2-5	CASSGSGGAQETQYF	TGTGCCAGCAGCGGTAGCGGGGGGGCACAAGAGACCCAGTACTTC
.	TRBD1	TRBV18	TRBJ1-6	CASSDRPGTGRFSSYNSPLHF	TGTGCCAGCTCTGATCGTCCCGGGACAGGGAGGTTTAGCTCCTATAATTCACCCCTCCACTTT
once	TRBD2	TRBV2	TRBJ2-7	CASMGLAGTFSYEQYF	TGTGCCAGCATGGGACTAGCGGGGACCTTCTCCTACGAGCAGTACTTC
.	.	TRBV19	TRBJ1-4	CASSLGTVYNEKLFF	TGTGCCAGTAGTCTCGGGACGGTTTATAATGAAAAACTGTTTTTT
.	.	TRBV2	TRBJ1-4	CASSSQSGREKLFF	TGTGCCAGCAGTTCACAATCAGGTCGGGAAAAACTGTTTTTT
.	TRBD1	TRBV5-4	TRBJ2-7	CASRLTGDGSYEQYF	TGTGCCAGCAGATTGACAGGGGATGGGTCCTACGAGCAGTACTTC
.	.	TRBV5-6	TRBJ2-2	CASSLAQNTGELFF	TGTGCCAGCAGCTTGGCCCAGAACACCGGGGAGCTGTTTTTT
.	TRBD1	TRBV5-5	TRBJ1-1	CASRGTGNTEAFF	TGTGCCAGCAGGGGGACAGGGAACACTGAAGCTTTCTTT
.	TRBD1	TRBV7-2	TRBJ2-7	CASSLSAGQGWNEQYF	TGTGCCAGCAGCCTCTCGGCAGGACAGGGTTGGAACGAGCAGTACTTC
.	.	TRBV19	TRBJ1-1	CASSIEGRGNTEAFF	TGTGCCAGTAGTATAGAGGGGCGAGGGAACACTGAAGCTTTCTTT
.	TRBD1	TRBV7-8	TRBJ2-7	CASSRTGQGFHEQYF	TGTGCCAGCAGCCGAACGGGACAGGGGTTCCACGAGCAGTACTTC
few	.	TRBV9	TRBJ1-2	CASSVDPVMAGYTF	TGTGCCAGCAGCGTAGACCCGGTTATGGCTGGCTACACCTTC